The TCR beta chain described here comes from a study of cytomegalovirus exposure and HLA in healthy donors. Researchers ran the PCR with 60 Vbeta and 13 Jbeta primers. Clones were read by immunoSEQ multiplex PCR, and TCRdb kept only the in-frame ones, dropping some. This table has about 130,000 clones, 15% to 20% appearing once. Germline V lookup: CDR1 KGHSH, CDR2 LQKENI. V lost 4 bases, J lost 4 bases, and 8 bases lay in between. The CDR3 length is 12 residues. This clone showed up just a few times. Its antigen is not known. Broader study findings: Later examination showed HLA-associated TCR beta chains had greater clonal expansion than equally common others.

This clonotype was sampled from a female donor in good health and CMV-seropositive. The chain combines TRBV18 with TRBJ2-7, with D perhaps TRBD1 (5 bases). Material: PBMCs. The CDR3 coding sequence is TGTGCCAGCTCACTGGGGCGGTACGAGCAGTACTTC. Amino acids: CASSLGRYEQYF.